The source of this TCR beta chain is a study of CD8 T cells in Susac syndrome. With random hexamers, 0.5 to 1 ug RNA was reverse transcribed. The amplification used immunoSEQ multiplex PCR on TCR beta CDR3; it spanned 54 Vbeta and 13 Jbeta. TCRdb redid the calling of the immunoSEQ multiplex PCR reads with MiXCR, one entry per CDR3 protein. Of about 290,000 distinct CDR3 sequences listed, roughly 85% are singletons. CDR3 length: 14 amino acids. V shed 7 bases and J shed 7 bases, with 16 bases lying between them. The TCR was taken from a human donor with multiple sclerosis. This chain joins TRBV12-3 or TRBV12-4 and TRBJ2-2; a weak D match, TRBD1 (6 bases). Sequencing input: CD8+ T cells from PBMCs. The CDR3 coding sequence is TGTGCCAGCACCTCACAGGGCTCGGGCGGGGAGCTGTTTTTT. Encoded protein: CASTSQGSGGELFF.